Only a few counts were recorded for the clone carrying this TCR beta chain. TCRdb fed the 5' RACE reads into MiXCR, producing one record per CDR3 protein. Of 200,000 to 250,000 distinct CDR3 sequences in the sample, around 6.5% were seen once. The data were obtained in a study of identical twins. The data also belong to a second study, concerning T cells expressing NK-cell markers.

The source of this sequence is a woman aged 18-29 years in good health. Input material: CD8+ T cells sorted from blood.

The CDR3 protein is CATSGGATYNEQFF. The CDR3 coding sequence is TGTGCCACCAGCGGCGGGGCAACCTACAATGAGCAGTTCTTC. The gene calls are TRBV15 and TRBJ2-1, with D perhaps matching TRBD2 (6 bases). CDR3 length: 14 residues. From germline, CDR1 is LNHNV and CDR2 YYDKDF (reference sequence). Trimming shortened V by 5 bases and J by 2 bases, and 10 bases separated the two germline ends.